This is a list of T cell receptor beta chains from one sample in a study of CD8 T cells in ankylosing spondylitis. TCRdb itself ran the 5' RACE reads through MiXCR, one entry per CDR3 protein. The data contain under 300,000 distinct CDR3 sequences, roughly 8.6% of them singletons. Sequencing was performed on blood, either unsorted or a sorted T cell fraction (not recorded which). All receptors come from a male donor with ankylosing spondylitis or in good health (not recorded which). CDR3s include the opening cysteine and the closing phenylalanine or tryptophan. D genes are given only for firm matches. Clone size, where shown, is once, few, many, or a class for clones that have expanded.

D: TRBD1
size: few
J: TRBJ1-5
V: TRBV20-1
DNA: TGCAGTGTAGCCGGGACAGGGGTCCAGCCCCAGCATTTT
CDR3: CSVAGTGVQPQHF

D: -
size: many
J: TRBJ1-5
V: TRBV6-2/TRBV6-3
DNA: TGTGCCAGCAGTTACTCGGTGTATGGGGGGCGCAATCAGCCCCAGCATTTT
CDR3: CASSYSVYGGRNQPQHF

D: -
size: few
J: TRBJ1-1
V: TRBV12-3/TRBV12-4
DNA: TGTGCCAGCAGTAATACAGTGAACACTGAAGCTTTCTTT
CDR3: CASSNTVNTEAFF

D: -
size: many
J: TRBJ1-1
V: TRBV6-5
DNA: TGTGCCAGCAGTTCAAACCAGGGAATTATGAACACTGAAGCTTTCTTT
CDR3: CASSSNQGIMNTEAFF

D: TRBD1
size: -
J: TRBJ2-7
V: TRBV5-1
DNA: TGCGCCAGCAGCCCCGGGACAGGGGGAATCTCCTACGAGCAGTACTTC
CDR3: CASSPGTGGISYEQYF

D: TRBD1
size: many
J: TRBJ2-4
V: TRBV5-5
DNA: TGTGCCAGCAGCTTGGACCCGACAGGGCTAGCCAAAAACATTCAGTACTTC
CDR3: CASSLDPTGLAKNIQYF

D: -
size: many
J: TRBJ1-6
V: TRBV20-1
DNA: TGCAGTGCTAGAGAAGGAGGTTCACCCCTCCACTTT
CDR3: CSAREGGSPLHF

D: -
size: -
J: TRBJ1-2
V: TRBV20-1
DNA: TGCAGTGCTCTACTCGACATCAACTATGGCTACACCTTC
CDR3: CSALLDINYGYTF

D: -
size: many
J: TRBJ1-5
V: TRBV20-1
DNA: TGCAGTGCCTTCCCCATCGGGGGCAATCAGCCCCAGCATTTT
CDR3: CSAFPIGGNQPQHF

D: -
size: many
J: TRBJ2-2
V: TRBV15
DNA: TGTGCCACATTACAGGGTGACACCGGGGAGCTGTTTTTT
CDR3: CATLQGDTGELFF

D: -
size: many
J: TRBJ2-4
V: TRBV6-1
DNA: TGTGCCACGACAGACCTAGCCAAAAACATTCAGTACTTC
CDR3: CATTDLAKNIQYF

D: TRBD1
size: -
J: TRBJ2-7
V: TRBV10-3
DNA: TGTGCCATCAGTGAGTCGCGAACGAGGACAGGATACTCCTACGAGCAGTACTTC
CDR3: CAISESRTRTGYSYEQYF

D: TRBD2
size: -
J: TRBJ2-5
V: TRBV25-1
DNA: TGTGCCAGCAGTGACGTCCCTTCGACTAGCGGGAGACAAGTCCTGCAAGAGACCCAGTACTTC
CDR3: CASSDVPSTSGRQVLQETQYF

D: TRBD2
size: many
J: TRBJ2-3
V: TRBV9
DNA: TGTGCCAGCAACTATTCCGGGACTAGATCATATACGCAGTATTTT
CDR3: CASNYSGTRSYTQYF

D: -
size: many
J: TRBJ1-6
V: TRBV7-9
DNA: TGTGCCAGCAGCTTTAATTCACCCCTCCACTTT
CDR3: CASSFNSPLHF

D: -
size: many
J: TRBJ2-1
V: TRBV6-1
DNA: TGTGCCAGCAGAGGTCGCCGCCCCTACAATGAGCAGTTCTTC
CDR3: CASRGRRPYNEQFF

D: -
size: many
J: TRBJ1-2
V: TRBV20-1
DNA: TGCAGTGCTAGAGATCGGGAGATTAACTATGGCTACACCTTC
CDR3: CSARDREINYGYTF

D: -
size: few
J: TRBJ2-3
V: TRBV5-1
DNA: TGCGCCAGCAGCTTATCACTGTCGGCCAGCACAGATACGCAGTATTTT
CDR3: CASSLSLSASTDTQYF

D: -
size: many
J: TRBJ2-1
V: TRBV11-1
DNA: TGTGCCAGCAGCTTAGCGCGAGTAGTCGTACAGAACTATGAGCAGTTCTTC
CDR3: CASSLARVVVQNYEQFF

D: TRBD1
size: few
J: TRBJ1-3
V: TRBV7-9
DNA: TGTGCCAGCAGCTCCGGGACAGGGGCTGGAAACACCATATATTTT
CDR3: CASSSGTGAGNTIYF

D: -
size: few
J: TRBJ2-2
V: TRBV10-3
DNA: TGTGCCATCAGTGAGTCGACGGTTCGAGGGGCCGGGGAGCTGTTTTTT
CDR3: CAISESTVRGAGELFF

D: -
size: many
J: TRBJ2-5
V: TRBV29-1
DNA: TGCAGCGCCCAGGACGGTTTCCAAGAGACCCAGTACTTC
CDR3: CSAQDGFQETQYF

D: -
size: few
J: TRBJ2-1
V: TRBV29-1
DNA: TGCAGCGTGGGGAACACGAATGAGCAGTTCTTC
CDR3: CSVGNTNEQFF

D: TRBD2
size: -
J: TRBJ2-1
V: TRBV4-3
DNA: TGCGCCAGCAGCCAACACCGGGACTACCCGTCCAATGAGCAGTTCTTC
CDR3: CASSQHRDYPSNEQFF

D: TRBD1
size: many
J: TRBJ2-1
V: TRBV29-1
DNA: TGCAGCGCCGGAGGCCGGGACAGGGACAATGAGCAGTTCTTC
CDR3: CSAGGRDRDNEQFF

D: TRBD2
size: few
J: TRBJ2-1
V: TRBV2
DNA: TGTGCCAGCAGCGCAGAGCGGGGGGGTTACAATGAGCAGTTCTTC
CDR3: CASSAERGGYNEQFF

D: TRBD2
size: -
J: TRBJ2-3
V: TRBV7-3
DNA: TGTGCCAGCAGCTTAACGTTCTCCACTAGCGGGAGTAAGACAGATACGCAGTATTTT
CDR3: CASSLTFSTSGSKTDTQYF

D: -
size: once
J: TRBJ2-7
V: TRBV18
DNA: TGTGCCAGCTCCGGACTATTCCCGGACGAGCGGTACTTC
CDR3: CASSGLFPDERYF

D: TRBD2
size: -
J: TRBJ2-7
V: TRBV3-1
DNA: TGTGCCAGCAGCGGTGGACTAGCGGCCTACGAGCAGTACTTC
CDR3: CASSGGLAAYEQYF

D: -
size: many
J: TRBJ1-1
V: TRBV29-1
DNA: TGCAGCGTTGGATCGGTCATGAACACTGAAGCTTTCTTT
CDR3: CSVGSVMNTEAFF

D: -
size: many
J: TRBJ2-3
V: TRBV9
DNA: TGTGCCAGCAGTCGCACTTACGGGACTCTCCCCGCAGATACGCAGTATTTT
CDR3: CASSRTYGTLPADTQYF

D: TRBD2
size: many
J: TRBJ2-3
V: TRBV7-2
DNA: TGTGCCAGCAGCCCTCTATCGGGACTAGGAGATACGCAGTATTTT
CDR3: CASSPLSGLGDTQYF

D: -
size: many
J: TRBJ1-2
V: TRBV19
DNA: TGTGCCAGTACCGACAGGCTAAACTATGGCTACACCTTC
CDR3: CASTDRLNYGYTF

D: -
size: many
J: TRBJ2-7
V: TRBV20-1
DNA: TGCAGTGCTAGTCTCCGACCTGGGGCAGAGCAGTACTTC
CDR3: CSASLRPGAEQYF

D: TRBD1
size: many
J: TRBJ1-1
V: TRBV6-2/TRBV6-3
DNA: TGTGCCAGCAGTCCCGCCTGGGGACAGGGTAGAACTGAAGCTTTCTTT
CDR3: CASSPAWGQGRTEAFF

D: TRBD2
size: many
J: TRBJ2-1
V: TRBV3-1
DNA: TGTGCCAGCAGCTTAATTAGCGGGGGGGGCTCCAATGAGCAGTTCTTC
CDR3: CASSLISGGGSNEQFF

D: -
size: -
J: TRBJ1-2
V: TRBV6-1
DNA: TGTGCCAGCAGCGAAAGGGGGGCGTATGGCTACACCTTC
CDR3: CASSERGAYGYTF

D: -
size: many
J: TRBJ2-5
V: TRBV5-1
DNA: TGCGCCAGCAGCTCCGGGACCGGAGAGACCCAGTACTTC
CDR3: CASSSGTGETQYF

D: TRBD1
size: -
J: TRBJ1-1
V: TRBV12-3/TRBV12-4
DNA: TGTGCCGGCAGTTTACAGGGGGGCACTGAAGCTTTCTTT
CDR3: CAGSLQGGTEAFF

D: TRBD2
size: many
J: TRBJ2-7
V: TRBV7-7
DNA: TGTGCTAGCAGCTTAGCGGGGGGATCGGGACAGCAGTACTTC
CDR3: CASSLAGGSGQQYF

D: TRBD1
size: many
J: TRBJ1-4
V: TRBV4-3
DNA: TGCGCCAGCAGTCAAGGACCGGGACAGGGTAATGAAAAACTGTTTTTT
CDR3: CASSQGPGQGNEKLFF

D: -
size: many
J: TRBJ2-1
V: TRBV4-3
DNA: TGCGCCAGCAGCCCCGGGGGTAGCTCCTACAATGAGCAGTTCTTC
CDR3: CASSPGGSSYNEQFF

D: -
size: many
J: TRBJ2-1
V: TRBV4-3
DNA: TGCGCCAGCGGGGTTAGGGCCAGCTCCTACAATGAGCAGTTCTTC
CDR3: CASGVRASSYNEQFF

D: -
size: many
J: TRBJ2-2
V: TRBV4-3
DNA: TGCGCCAGCAGCCCTACCCCCCTGACCGGGGAGCTGTTTTTT
CDR3: CASSPTPLTGELFF

D: -
size: many
J: TRBJ2-7
V: TRBV27
DNA: TGTGCCAGCAGTTTATTCCCCGCGTCCTACGAGCAGTACTTC
CDR3: CASSLFPASYEQYF

D: TRBD2
size: many
J: TRBJ2-7
V: TRBV5-1
DNA: TGCGCCAGCAGCTTTAGCGGGAGGGCCACAGACGAGCAGTACTTC
CDR3: CASSFSGRATDEQYF

D: TRBD2
size: few
J: TRBJ2-6
V: TRBV27
DNA: TGTGCCAGCAGTTTATACCCGGGAGGGGGCTCTGGGGCCAACGTCCTGACTTTC
CDR3: CASSLYPGGGSGANVLTF

D: TRBD2
size: many
J: TRBJ2-5
V: TRBV7-2
DNA: TGTGCCAGCAGTCTAGAGTGGACTAGCGGGGGAGAGACCCAGTACTTC
CDR3: CASSLEWTSGGETQYF

D: TRBD1
size: few
J: TRBJ1-6
V: TRBV5-1
DNA: TGCGCCAGCAGCATCGGGACAGGGGGCAGGAGTTCACCCCTCCACTTT
CDR3: CASSIGTGGRSSPLHF

D: TRBD1
size: many
J: TRBJ1-2
V: TRBV20-1
DNA: TGCAGTGCTAGAGACATACTGACCGGGACAGACTATGGCTACACCTTC
CDR3: CSARDILTGTDYGYTF

D: -
size: many
J: TRBJ2-5
V: TRBV10-3
DNA: TGTGCCATCAGTGAGTCCTCCGCTTCAAAGTACTTC
CDR3: CAISESSASKYF

D: -
size: -
J: TRBJ2-7
V: TRBV10-3
DNA: TGTGCCATCAGTGAGCCCGGGACGTCTGACGAGCAGTACTTC
CDR3: CAISEPGTSDEQYF

D: TRBD2
size: -
J: TRBJ2-1
V: TRBV20-1
DNA: TGCAGTGCTAGGGAGGGACTAGCGGGGGGGATACCCTCCTACAATGAGCAGTTCTTC
CDR3: CSAREGLAGGIPSYNEQFF

D: -
size: few
J: TRBJ2-5
V: TRBV13
DNA: TGTGCCAGCAGCCCAAACCCAACCGGGAGAGAGACCCAGTACTTC
CDR3: CASSPNPTGRETQYF

D: TRBD1
size: many
J: TRBJ1-6
V: TRBV9
DNA: TGTGCCAGCAGCGTAGACCAGGGACAGCCCCTCCACTTT
CDR3: CASSVDQGQPLHF